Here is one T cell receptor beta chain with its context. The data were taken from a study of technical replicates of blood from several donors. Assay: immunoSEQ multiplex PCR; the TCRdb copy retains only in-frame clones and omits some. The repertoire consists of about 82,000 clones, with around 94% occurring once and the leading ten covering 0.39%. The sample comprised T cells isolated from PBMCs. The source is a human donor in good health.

The CDR3 sequence: CSVEVDRSSYEQYF. CDR3 bases: TGCAGCGTTGAAGTTGACAGAAGCTCCTACGAGCAGTACTTC. This chain connects TRBV29-1 to TRBJ2-7; perhaps TRBD1 as D (5 bases). This CDR3 has 14 residues. V dropped 1 base and J dropped 0 bases, with 10 bases sitting between them. Per the germline V gene, CDR1 is SQVTM and CDR2 is ANQGSEA.